The sample holds a few counts of the clone carrying this T cell receptor (beta chain). Its antigen is currently unknown. Isolated RNA was reverse transcribed in full, so expressed TCRB transcripts were sequenced. The average read count of naive, central memory and regulatory T cell samples was some 3.5 million. Profiling relied on immunoSEQ multiplex PCR, and the TCRdb table lists in-frame clones only, not all of them. The table lists 300,000 to 400,000 clones, around 9.7% of them singletons. The data belong to a study of beta chain features in type 1 diabetes. Study background: Sorted cells, approximately 100,000,000 in number, were examined across all samples. Broader study findings: At VDJ recombination sites, type 1 diabetes patients had fewer insertions and more deleted nucleotides. A moderate, significant TCRB CDR3 shortening appeared in type 1 diabetes across four CD4+ subsets.

V trimming: 1 base; J trimming: 2 bases; junction bases outside the gene matches: 1. The CDR3 is made up of 15 amino acids. Germline CDR1 and CDR2: SGHRS and YFSETQ. Isolation of CD4+ naive, central memory, regulatory and stem cell-like memory cells was achieved by sorting via CD45RO/CCR7/CD25/CD127/CD95/CD27. This receptor was obtained from a man aged 25-40 years with type 1 diabetes. J is TRBJ1-5 and V is TRBV5-1; 9 bases map to TRBD1. Sequenced sample: central memory CD4+ T cells from blood. For the CDR3, the DNA is TGCGCCAGCAGCTTGCGGGACAGGGGCAATCAGCCCCAGCATTTT. Translated, it gives CASSLRDRGNQPQHF.